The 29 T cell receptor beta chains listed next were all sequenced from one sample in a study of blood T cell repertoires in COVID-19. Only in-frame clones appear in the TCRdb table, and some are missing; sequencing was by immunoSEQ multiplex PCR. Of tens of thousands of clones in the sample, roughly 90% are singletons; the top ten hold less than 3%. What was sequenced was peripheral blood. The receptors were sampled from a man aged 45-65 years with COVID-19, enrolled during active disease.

Here the CDR3 reads CASSWTGDGMNTEAFF. The CDR3, as DNA: TGCGCCAGCAGCTGGACAGGGGATGGTATGAACACTGAAGCTTTCTTT. The chain carries TRBV5-1 and TRBJ1-1, with TRBD1 matching 9 bases. The ends lost 3 bases at V and 0 bases at J; junction bases unmatched: 6. The CDR3 has 16 amino acids. Germline values: CDR1 SGHRS, CDR2 YFSETQ.

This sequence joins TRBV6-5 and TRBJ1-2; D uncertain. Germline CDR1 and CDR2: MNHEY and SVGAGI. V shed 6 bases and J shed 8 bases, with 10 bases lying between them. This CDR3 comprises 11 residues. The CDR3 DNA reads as TGTGCCAGCAGCTCCAGTGGCGGCTACACCTTC. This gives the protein CASSSSGGYTF.

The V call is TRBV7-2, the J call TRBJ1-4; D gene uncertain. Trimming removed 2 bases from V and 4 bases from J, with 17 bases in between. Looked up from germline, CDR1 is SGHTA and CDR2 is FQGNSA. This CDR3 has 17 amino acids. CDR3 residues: CASSLYSNRGSNEKLFF. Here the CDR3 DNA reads TGTGCCAGCAGCTTATACTCCAACAGAGGGAGTAATGAAAAACTGTTTTTT. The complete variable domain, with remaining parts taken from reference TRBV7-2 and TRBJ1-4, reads GAGVSQSPSNKVTEKGKDVELRCDPISGHTALYWYRQSLGQGLEFLIYFQGNSAPDKSGLPSDRFSAERTGGSVSTLTIQRTQQEDSAVYLCASSLYSNRGSNEKLFFGSGTQLSVL.

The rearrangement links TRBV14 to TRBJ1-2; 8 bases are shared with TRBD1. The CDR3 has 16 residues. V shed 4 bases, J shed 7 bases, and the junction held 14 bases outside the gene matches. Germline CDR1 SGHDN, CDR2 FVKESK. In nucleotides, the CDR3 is TGTGCCAGCAGCCCACTTATCGGGACAGGCCCTTTTGGCTACACCTTC. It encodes CASSPLIGTGPFGYTF.

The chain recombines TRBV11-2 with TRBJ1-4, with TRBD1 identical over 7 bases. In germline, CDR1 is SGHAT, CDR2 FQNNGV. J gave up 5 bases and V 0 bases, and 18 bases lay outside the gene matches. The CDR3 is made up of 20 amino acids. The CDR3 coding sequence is TGTGCCAGCAGCTTAGAAGTAGGGGGCGATTATCAAATAAAGAATGAAAAACTGTTTTTT. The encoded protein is CASSLEVGGDYQIKNEKLFF.

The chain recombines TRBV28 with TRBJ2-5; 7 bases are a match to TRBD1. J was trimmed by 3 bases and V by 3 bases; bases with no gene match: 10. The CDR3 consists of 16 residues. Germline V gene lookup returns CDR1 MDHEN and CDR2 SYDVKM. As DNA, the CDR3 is TGTGCCAGCAGTTTCCGCGACAGGGATGGTAAAGAGACCCAGTACTTC. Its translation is CASSFRDRDGKETQYF.

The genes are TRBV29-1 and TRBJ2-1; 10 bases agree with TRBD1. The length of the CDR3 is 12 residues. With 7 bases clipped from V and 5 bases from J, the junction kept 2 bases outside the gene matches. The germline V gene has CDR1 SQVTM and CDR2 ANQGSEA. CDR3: CSGDRGNNEQFF. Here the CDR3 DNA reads TGCAGCGGGGACAGGGGAAACAATGAGCAGTTCTTC.

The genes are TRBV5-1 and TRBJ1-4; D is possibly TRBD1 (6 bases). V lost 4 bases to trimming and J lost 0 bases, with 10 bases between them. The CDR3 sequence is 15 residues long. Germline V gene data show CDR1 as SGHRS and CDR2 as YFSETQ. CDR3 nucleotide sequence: TGCGCCAGCAGCCCGACAGGAGCAACTAATGAAAAACTGTTTTTT. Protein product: CASSPTGATNEKLFF.

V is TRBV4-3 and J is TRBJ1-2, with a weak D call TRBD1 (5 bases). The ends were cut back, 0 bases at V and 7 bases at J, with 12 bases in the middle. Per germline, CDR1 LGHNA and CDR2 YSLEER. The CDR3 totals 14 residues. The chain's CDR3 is CASSQDRVIAGYTF. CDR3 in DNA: TGCGCCAGCAGCCAAGACAGGGTTATTGCTGGCTACACCTTC.

CDR3 sequence (DNA): TGTGCCAGCAGTGAAAGTCAGGGGTTTAATTCACCCCTCCACTTT. Encoded protein: CASSESQGFNSPLHF. The chain couples TRBV6-1 to TRBJ1-6; D is perhaps TRBD1 (6 bases). Germline-derived CDR1 and CDR2 are MNHNS and SASEGT. Trimming stripped 2 bases from V and 6 bases from J, with 11 bases between. CDR3 length: 15 amino acids.

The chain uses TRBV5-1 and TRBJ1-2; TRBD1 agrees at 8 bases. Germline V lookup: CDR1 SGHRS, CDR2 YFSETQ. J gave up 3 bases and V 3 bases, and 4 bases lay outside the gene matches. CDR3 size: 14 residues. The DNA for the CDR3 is TGCGCCAGCAGCTCGACAGGGGTCGACTATGGCTACACCTTC. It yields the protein CASSSTGVDYGYTF.

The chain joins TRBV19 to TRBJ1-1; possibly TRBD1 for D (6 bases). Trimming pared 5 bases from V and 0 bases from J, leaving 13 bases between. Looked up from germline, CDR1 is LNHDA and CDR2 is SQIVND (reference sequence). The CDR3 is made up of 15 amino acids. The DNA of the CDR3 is TGTGCCAGTAGTTCTGACAGGTCGGTGAACACTGAAGCTTTCTTT. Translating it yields CASSSDRSVNTEAFF.

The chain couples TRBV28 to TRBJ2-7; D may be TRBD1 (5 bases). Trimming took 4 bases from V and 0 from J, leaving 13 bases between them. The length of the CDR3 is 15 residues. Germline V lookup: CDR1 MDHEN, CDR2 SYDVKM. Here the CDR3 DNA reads TGTGCCAGCAGTTCCCCCCGGACATCCTCCTACGAGCAGTACTTC. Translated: CASSSPRTSSYEQYF.

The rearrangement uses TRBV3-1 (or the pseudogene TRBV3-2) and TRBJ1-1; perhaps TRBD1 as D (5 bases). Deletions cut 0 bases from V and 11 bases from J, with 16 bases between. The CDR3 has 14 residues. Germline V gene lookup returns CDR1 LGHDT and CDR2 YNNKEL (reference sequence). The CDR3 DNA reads TGTGCCAGCAGCCAAGAACGACGGGCAGGGAGGGCTTTCTTT. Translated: CASSQERRAGRAFF.

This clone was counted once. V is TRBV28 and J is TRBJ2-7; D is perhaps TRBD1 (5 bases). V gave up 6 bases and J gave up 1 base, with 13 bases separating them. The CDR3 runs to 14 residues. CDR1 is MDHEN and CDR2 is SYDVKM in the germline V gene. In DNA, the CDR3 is TGTGCCAGCAGCACCAACGACAGATCCTACGAGCAGTACTTC. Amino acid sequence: CASSTNDRSYEQYF.

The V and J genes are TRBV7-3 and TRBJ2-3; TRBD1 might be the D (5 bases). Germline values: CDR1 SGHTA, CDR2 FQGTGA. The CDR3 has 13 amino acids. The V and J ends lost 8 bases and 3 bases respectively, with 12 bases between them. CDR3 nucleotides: TGTGCCAGCCGCCAGGGCGGTACAGATACGCAGTATTTT. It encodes CASRQGGTDTQYF. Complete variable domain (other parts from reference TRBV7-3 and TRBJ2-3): GAGVSQTPSNKVTEKGKYVELRCDPISGHTALYWYRQSLGQGPEFLIYFQGTGAADDSGLPNDRFFAVRPEGSVSTLKIQRTERGDSAVYLCASRQGGTDTQYFGPGTRLTVL.

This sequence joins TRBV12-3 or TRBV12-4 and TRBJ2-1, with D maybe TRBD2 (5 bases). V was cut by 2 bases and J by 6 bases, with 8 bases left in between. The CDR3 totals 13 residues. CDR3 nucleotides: TGTGCCAGCAGTTTATTTGCGGGCAATGAGCAGTTCTTC. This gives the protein CASSLFAGNEQFF.

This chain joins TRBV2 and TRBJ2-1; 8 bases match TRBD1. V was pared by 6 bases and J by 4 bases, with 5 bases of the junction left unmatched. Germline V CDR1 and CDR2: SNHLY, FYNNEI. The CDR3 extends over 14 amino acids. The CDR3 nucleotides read TGTGCCAGCAGAGACCGGGACAGGTACAATGAGCAGTTCTTC. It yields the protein CASRDRDRYNEQFF.

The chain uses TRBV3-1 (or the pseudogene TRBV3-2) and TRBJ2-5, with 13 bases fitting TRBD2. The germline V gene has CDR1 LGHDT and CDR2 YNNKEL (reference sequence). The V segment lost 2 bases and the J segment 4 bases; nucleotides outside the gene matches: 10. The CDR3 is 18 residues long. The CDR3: CASSQNPPWTSGGETQYF. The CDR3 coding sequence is TGTGCCAGCAGCCAAAATCCTCCTTGGACTAGCGGGGGAGAGACCCAGTACTTC.

CDR3 DNA sequence: TGTGCCAGCAGTTTATCGAGGGCTAGCGGGTCCTACAATGAGCAGTTCTTC. This codes for CASSLSRASGSYNEQFF. The chain combines TRBV27 with TRBJ2-1; 8 nucleotides agree with TRBD2. This CDR3 is 17 amino acids long. The germline gives CDR1 MNHEY, CDR2 SMNVEV (reference sequence). Trimming cost V 0 bases and J 1 base; bases outside gene matches: 5.

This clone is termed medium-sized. In DNA, the CDR3 is TGTGCCAGCAGCTTCTGGGGGACAGGGGGACGCGAGCAGTACTTC. Protein sequence: CASSFWGTGGREQYF. The rearrangement uses TRBV7-6 and TRBJ2-7, with 11 bases fitting TRBD1. This CDR3 region has 15 residues. CDR1 and CDR2 from the germline V gene are SGHVS and FNYEAQ. V lost 3 bases and J lost 6; bases outside the gene matches: 7.

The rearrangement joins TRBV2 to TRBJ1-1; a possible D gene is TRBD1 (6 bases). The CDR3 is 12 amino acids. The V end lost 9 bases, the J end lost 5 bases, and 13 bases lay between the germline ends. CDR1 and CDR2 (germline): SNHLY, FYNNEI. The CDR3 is CARWAGVTEAFF. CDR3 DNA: TGTGCCAGATGGGCAGGGGTTACTGAAGCTTTCTTT.

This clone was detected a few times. CDR3 in DNA: TGTGCCAGCAGCCGAGGACAAATGAATCAGCCCCAGCATTTT. Amino acids: CASSRGQMNQPQHF. V is TRBV5-6 and J is TRBJ1-5; D is perhaps TRBD1 (5 bases). The germline V gene encodes CDR1 SGHDT and CDR2 YYEEEE. The CDR3 totals 14 residues. V was cut by 4 bases and J by 4 bases, with 12 bases left in between.

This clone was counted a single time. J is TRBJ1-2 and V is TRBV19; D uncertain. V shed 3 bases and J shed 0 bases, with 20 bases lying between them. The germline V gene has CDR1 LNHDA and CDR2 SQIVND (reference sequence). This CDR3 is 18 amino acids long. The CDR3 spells CASSIFDLGRVSNYGYTF. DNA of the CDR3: TGTGCCAGTAGTATTTTCGATTTGGGGAGGGTCTCTAACTATGGCTACACCTTC.

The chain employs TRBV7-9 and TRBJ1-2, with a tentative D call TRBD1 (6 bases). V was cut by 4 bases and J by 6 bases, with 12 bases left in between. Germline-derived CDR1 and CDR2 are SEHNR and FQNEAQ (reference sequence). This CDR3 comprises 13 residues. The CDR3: CASSWSEGDGYTF. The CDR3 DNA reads TGTGCCAGCAGCTGGAGCGAGGGGGATGGCTACACCTTC.

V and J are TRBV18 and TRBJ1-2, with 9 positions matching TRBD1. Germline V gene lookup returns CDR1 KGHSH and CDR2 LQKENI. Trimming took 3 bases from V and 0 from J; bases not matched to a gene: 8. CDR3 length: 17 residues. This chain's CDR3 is CASSPTSRDRANYGYTF. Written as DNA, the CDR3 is TGTGCCAGCTCACCGACCTCTCGGGACAGGGCTAACTATGGCTACACCTTC.

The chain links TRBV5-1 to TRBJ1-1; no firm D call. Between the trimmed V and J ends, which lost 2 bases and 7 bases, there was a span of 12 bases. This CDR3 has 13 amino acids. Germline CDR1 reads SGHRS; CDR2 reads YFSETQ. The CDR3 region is CASSLTGLLEAFF. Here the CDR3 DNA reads TGCGCCAGCAGCTTAACCGGGTTGCTTGAAGCTTTCTTT.

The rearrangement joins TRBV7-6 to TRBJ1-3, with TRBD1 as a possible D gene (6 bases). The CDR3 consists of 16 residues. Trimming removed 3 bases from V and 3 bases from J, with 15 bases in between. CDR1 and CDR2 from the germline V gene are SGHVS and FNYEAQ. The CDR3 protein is CASSLATGTLGNTIYF. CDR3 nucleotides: TGTGCCAGCAGCTTGGCAACCGGGACACTTGGAAACACCATATATTTT.

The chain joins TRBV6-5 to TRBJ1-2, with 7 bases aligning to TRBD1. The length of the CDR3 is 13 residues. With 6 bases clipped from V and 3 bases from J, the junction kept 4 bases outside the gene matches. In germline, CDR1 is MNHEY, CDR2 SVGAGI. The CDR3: CASSATGDYGYTF. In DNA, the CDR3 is TGTGCCAGCAGCGCAACAGGGGACTATGGCTACACCTTC.